These 9 T cell receptor beta chains originate from one sample sequenced in a study of T cells expressing NK-cell markers. TCRdb processed the 5' RACE reads again and assigns one entry to each CDR3 protein, with no DNA. This sample contains 140,000 or so distinct CDR3 sequences. The material sequenced was blood T cells: a sorted CD56 or NKG2C T cell subset, CD4+ or CD8+ T cells, or bulk PBMC T cells (not recorded which). The receptors were sampled from a man between 18 and 29 years old in good health.

V usage is TRBV6-4 and J usage is TRBJ2-2; TCRdb returns TRBD2, unconfirmable since there is no DNA. The CDR3 spans 14 residues. The germline gives CDR1 MRHNA, CDR2 SNTAGT. The CDR3 loop reads CASGAGVGTGELFF.

This chain's CDR3 is CASSPQGAQETQYF. This chain connects TRBV9 to TRBJ2-5; the D call of TRBD1 rests on TCRdb alone, since no DNA is present to check it. The CDR3 totals 14 residues. Germline-derived CDR1 and CDR2 are SGDLS and YYNGEE. The whole variable domain, remainder taken from reference TRBV9 and TRBJ2-5, is DSGVTQTPKHLITATGQRVTLRCSPRSGDLSVYWYQQSLDQGLQFLIQYYNGEERAKGNILERFSAQQFPDLHSELNLSSLELGDSALYFCASSPQGAQETQYFGPGTRLLVL.

The chain combines TRBV7-9 with TRBJ2-7; the TRBD2 assignment by TCRdb is unverifiable without DNA. This CDR3 has 17 amino acids. Germline V gives CDR1 SEHNR, CDR2 FQNEAQ (reference sequence). The CDR3 here is CASSLVGSGLPSYEQYF.

This chain joins TRBV24-1 and TRBJ2-3. The length of the CDR3 is 13 residues. Germline CDR1 reads KGHDR; CDR2 reads SFDVKD. The CDR3 loop is CATSDLPGDTQYF.

J is TRBJ2-1 and V is TRBV25-1; with no DNA, the TCRdb D assignment of TRBD2 cannot be verified. This CDR3 spans 16 amino acids. CDR1 is MGHDK, CDR2 SYGVNS, per germline. CDR3 residues: CASSGLGRQTYNEQFF.

The CDR3 loop is CASSPSGQGVGDEQFF. The rearrangement joins TRBV7-6 to TRBJ2-1; TCRdb calls TRBD1, which cannot be checked without DNA. Germline V gene data show CDR1 as SGHVS and CDR2 as FNYEAQ. This CDR3 spans 16 amino acids.

The chain links TRBV5-4 to TRBJ1-2. The CDR3 extends over 14 amino acids. Germline CDR1 is SGHNT and CDR2 is YYREEE (reference sequence). CDR3 residues: CASSLNGRARGYTF. Full variable domain (outside the CDR3, taken from reference TRBV5-4 and TRBJ1-2): ETGVTQSPTHLIKTRGQQVTLRCSSQSGHNTVSWYQQALGQGPQFIFQYYREEENGRGNFPPRFSGLQFPNYSSELNVNALELDDSALYLCASSLNGRARGYTFGSGTRLTVV.

V and J are TRBV28 and TRBJ2-2; TCRdb proposes TRBD1, but this gene call is untestable without DNA. The CDR3 is 18 amino acids. Germline loops: CDR1 MDHEN, CDR2 SYDVKM. CDR3 sequence: CASSPDGPDRGHNGELFF.

The rearrangement uses TRBV12-3 or TRBV12-4 and TRBJ2-1; with no DNA, the TCRdb D assignment of TRBD2 cannot be verified. The CDR3 has 17 amino acids. CDR3 region: CASSPLAALNPYNEQFF.